The present T cell receptor (beta chain) was sequenced within a study of cytomegalovirus exposure and HLA in healthy donors. Findings and limits, study-wide: Some segments of the V type, notably TRBV6-2 and TRBV6-3, were excluded as indistinguishable. A link between a missense DCLRE1C variant and TCR beta V- and J-gene trimming emerged from a later analysis. It was likely that a cluster of highly shared sequence variants was a sequencing artifact.

V dropped 7 bases and J dropped 2 bases, with 15 bases sitting between them. This CDR3 contains 14 residues. Germline values: CDR1 SQVTM, CDR2 ANQGSEA. Details on this clone: What it recognizes is unknown.

13 Jbeta primers and 60 Vbeta primers were used for the PCR. Sequencing was performed with immunoSEQ multiplex PCR; in TCRdb, only in-frame clones are kept and a portion is missing. Counted here are over 150,000 clones, 68% occurring once; the ten biggest clones make up 2.5% to 3.5%. The sequenced sample was PBMCs. The TCR comes from a woman between 35 and 50 years old in good health and CMV-seropositive. J is TRBJ1-5 and V is TRBV29-1, with D possibly being TRBD1 (5 bases). CDR3 sequence (DNA): TGCAGCGCCTCGGGGGGGGATGGCAATCAGCCCCAGCATTTT. It encodes CSASGGDGNQPQHF.